This T cell receptor (beta chain) was sequenced for a study of OX40 agonist ivuxolimab in advanced cancers. Overall study results and limits: Clonal expansion was seen in CD4+ and CD8+ blood T cells by week 6 at 0.1 to 3.0 mg/kg.

Germline V gene sequence: CDR1 SGHTA, CDR2 FQGNSA. The CDR3 has 14 amino acids. Trimming left V 5 bases short and J 4 bases short, with 15 bases between. Libraries were prepared by immunoSEQ multiplex PCR; TCRdb keeps only in-frame clonotypes and omits some of them. The sample holds about 90,000 clones, 90% seen once. Concerning this clone itself: Its antigen is not known.

Material: CD4+ or CD8+ T cells sorted from blood, obtained in a trial of the OX40 agonist ivuxolimab. The J gene is TRBJ2-7, the V gene TRBV7-2; D gene unclear. This TCR was sampled from an adult with an advanced solid tumor such as melanoma, head and neck, liver or kidney cancer. The chain's CDR3 is CASSQARPTYEQYF. DNA for the CDR3: TGTGCCAGCAGCCAGGCCCGACCGACGTACGAGCAGTACTTC.